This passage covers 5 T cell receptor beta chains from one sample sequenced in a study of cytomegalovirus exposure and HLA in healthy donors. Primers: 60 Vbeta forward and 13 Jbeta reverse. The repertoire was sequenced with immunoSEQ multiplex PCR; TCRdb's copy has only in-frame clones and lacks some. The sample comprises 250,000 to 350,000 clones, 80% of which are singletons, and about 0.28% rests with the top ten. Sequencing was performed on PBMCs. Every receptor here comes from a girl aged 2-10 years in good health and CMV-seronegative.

The CDR3 DNA is TGTGCCAGCAGCTTAAGTGGGCTACCAACGCAGTATTTT. Amino acid sequence: CASSLSGLPTQYF. The chain joins TRBV7-8 to TRBJ2-3; D not certain. Trimming took off 2 bases at V and 9 bases at J, with 12 bases between the two ends. The CDR3 runs to 13 residues. Germline CDR1 SGHVS, CDR2 FQNEAQ. Together with reference TRBV7-8 and TRBJ2-3, the CDR3 gives the full variable domain: GAGVSQSPRYKVAKRGQDVALRCDPISGHVSLFWYQQALGQGPEFLTYFQNEAQLDKSGLPSDRFFAERPEGSVSTLKIQRTQQEDSAVYLCASSLSGLPTQYFGPGTRLTVL.

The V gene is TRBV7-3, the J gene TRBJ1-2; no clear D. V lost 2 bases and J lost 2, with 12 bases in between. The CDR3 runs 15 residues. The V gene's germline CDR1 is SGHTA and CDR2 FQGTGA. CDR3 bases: TGTGCCAGCAGCTTAGCGGGAGGTGGAAACTATGGCTACACCTTC. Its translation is CASSLAGGGNYGYTF. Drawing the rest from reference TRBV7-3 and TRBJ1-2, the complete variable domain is GAGVSQTPSNKVTEKGKYVELRCDPISGHTALYWYRQSLGQGPEFLIYFQGTGAADDSGLPNDRFFAVRPEGSVSTLKIQRTERGDSAVYLCASSLAGGGNYGYTFGSGTRLTVV.

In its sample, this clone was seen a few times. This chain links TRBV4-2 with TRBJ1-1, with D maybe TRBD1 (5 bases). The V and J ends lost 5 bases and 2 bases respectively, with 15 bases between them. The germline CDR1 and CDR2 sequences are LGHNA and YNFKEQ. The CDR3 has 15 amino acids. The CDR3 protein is CASSLGRERNTEAFF. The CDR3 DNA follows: TGTGCCAGCAGCTTGGGCAGGGAACGAAACACTGAAGCTTTCTTT.

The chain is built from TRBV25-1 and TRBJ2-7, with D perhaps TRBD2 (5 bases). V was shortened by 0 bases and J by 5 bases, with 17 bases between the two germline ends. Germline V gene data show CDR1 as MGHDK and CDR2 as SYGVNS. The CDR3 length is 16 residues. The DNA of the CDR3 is TGTGCCAGCAGTGAATATGGACGGGGAGCCCCTGACGAGCAGTACTTC. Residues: CASSEYGRGAPDEQYF.

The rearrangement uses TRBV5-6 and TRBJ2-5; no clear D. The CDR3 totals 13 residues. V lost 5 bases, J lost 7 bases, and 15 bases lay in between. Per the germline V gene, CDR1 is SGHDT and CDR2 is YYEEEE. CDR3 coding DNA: TGTGCCAGCAGTTATGGGCCCGCGCGGACCCAGTACTTC. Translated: CASSYGPARTQYF.